The rows below give T cell receptor beta chains drawn from one sample of a study of breast tumors, draining lymph nodes, adjacent tissues. MiXCR was run by TCRdb on the multiplex PCR reads, yielding one entry per CDR3 protein. The sample yields around 190,000 distinct CDR3 sequences, roughly a third seen once. Sequencing was performed on axillary lymph node tissue. These receptor sequences come from a female donor with breast cancer. Some clones in this sample may be carry-over from other donors' samples. Both conserved end residues are part of each CDR3. Each record gives: D gene, clone size, V gene, J gene, CDR3 protein, CDR3 DNA. The D gene is left open where the match is weak. Some rows mark clone size as missing; the rest say once, few, many or name a class of expanded clone.

d_gene: NA
abundance: many
v_gene: TRBV7-2
j_gene: TRBJ2-7
CDR3aa: CASSPERGDPREQYF
CDR3nt: TGTGCCAGCAGCCCCGAGCGTGGTGACCCTAGGGAGCAGTACTTC

d_gene: TRBD2
abundance: NA
v_gene: TRBV20-1
j_gene: TRBJ2-5
CDR3aa: CSARLAGGWETQYF
CDR3nt: TGCAGTGCTAGACTAGCGGGGGGATGGGAGACCCAGTACTTC

d_gene: TRBD2
abundance: many
v_gene: TRBV7-6
j_gene: TRBJ2-1
CDR3aa: CASSLGVAGGYNELFF
CDR3nt: TGTGCCAGCAGCTTAGGCGTAGCGGGAGGCTACAATGAGCTGTTCTTC

d_gene: TRBD1
abundance: NA
v_gene: TRBV2
j_gene: TRBJ2-1
CDR3aa: CASSEMLGTGPGNEQFF
CDR3nt: TGTGCCAGCAGTGAAATGTTAGGGACAGGGCCCGGCAATGAGCAGTTCTTC

d_gene: NA
abundance: NA
v_gene: TRBV6-1
j_gene: TRBJ2-2
CDR3aa: CASIPQNTGELFF
CDR3nt: TGTGCCAGCATACCCCAGAACACCGGGGAGCTGTTTTTT

d_gene: NA
abundance: many
v_gene: TRBV2
j_gene: TRBJ1-2
CDR3aa: CASSGPGSNYGYTF
CDR3nt: TGTGCCAGCAGTGGCCCGGGATCTAACTATGGCTACACCTTC

d_gene: NA
abundance: few
v_gene: TRBV29-1
j_gene: TRBJ2-1
CDR3aa: CSPFPLCSYNEQFF
CDR3nt: TGCAGCCCCTTCCCACTGTGCTCCTACAATGAGCAGTTCTTC

d_gene: TRBD1
abundance: NA
v_gene: TRBV28
j_gene: TRBJ1-2
CDR3aa: CASSSAGTGYNYGYTF
CDR3nt: TGTGCCAGCAGTAGCGCCGGGACAGGGTACAACTATGGCTACACCTTC

d_gene: NA
abundance: many
v_gene: TRBV2
j_gene: TRBJ2-3
CDR3aa: CAREGDGTDTQYF
CDR3nt: TGTGCCAGGGAGGGAGATGGCACAGATACGCAGTATTTT

d_gene: NA
abundance: NA
v_gene: TRBV24-1
j_gene: TRBJ2-5
CDR3aa: CATSDLRGGTMETQYF
CDR3nt: TGTGCCACCAGTGACCTAAGGGGAGGTACAATGGAGACCCAGTACTTC

d_gene: TRBD1
abundance: once
v_gene: TRBV7-8
j_gene: TRBJ1-6
CDR3aa: CASSYTMGTGDSPLHF
CDR3nt: TGTGCCAGCAGCTATACGATGGGGACAGGGGACTCACCCCTCCACTTT

d_gene: NA
abundance: NA
v_gene: TRBV6-5
j_gene: TRBJ1-3
CDR3aa: CASSLSWGGSGNTIYF
CDR3nt: TGTGCCAGCAGTTTATCTTGGGGGGGCTCTGGAAACACCATATATTTT

d_gene: NA
abundance: many
v_gene: TRBV5-6
j_gene: TRBJ2-7
CDR3aa: CASSRRDSRAYEQYF
CDR3nt: TGTGCCAGCAGCAGGCGGGACAGCCGAGCCTACGAGCAGTACTTC

d_gene: NA
abundance: NA
v_gene: TRBV20-1
j_gene: TRBJ1-4
CDR3aa: CSARSRVGEKLFF
CDR3nt: TGCAGTGCTAGATCCAGGGTTGGTGAAAAACTGTTTTTT

d_gene: NA
abundance: many
v_gene: TRBV5-8
j_gene: TRBJ2-7
CDR3aa: CASSLGSWNSYEQYF
CDR3nt: TGTGCCAGCAGCTTAGGTTCTTGGAACTCCTACGAGCAGTACTTC

d_gene: NA
abundance: NA
v_gene: TRBV3-1
j_gene: TRBJ2-2
CDR3aa: CASSTRTSTGELFF
CDR3nt: TGTGCCAGCAGCACCCGGACTTCCACCGGGGAGCTGTTTTTT

d_gene: TRBD2
abundance: many
v_gene: TRBV15
j_gene: TRBJ2-1
CDR3aa: CATSRGREGKNEQFF
CDR3nt: TGTGCCACCAGCAGAGGACGGGAGGGGAAGAATGAGCAGTTCTTC

d_gene: NA
abundance: many
v_gene: TRBV12-3/TRBV12-4
j_gene: TRBJ2-3
CDR3aa: CASSLGSRSSSTDTQYF
CDR3nt: TGTGCCAGCAGTTTAGGGTCCCGGAGCAGTAGCACAGATACGCAGTATTTT

d_gene: NA
abundance: many
v_gene: TRBV2
j_gene: TRBJ1-2
CDR3aa: CASSERGYGYTF
CDR3nt: TGTGCCAGCAGTGAACGGGGATATGGCTACACCTTC

d_gene: NA
abundance: many
v_gene: TRBV7-6
j_gene: TRBJ2-7
CDR3aa: CASSCRASPKCKSGYEQYF
CDR3nt: TGTGCCAGCAGCTGCCGAGCCTCCCCGAAATGCAAATCGGGCTACGAGCAGTACTTC

d_gene: NA
abundance: many
v_gene: TRBV5-1
j_gene: TRBJ2-7
CDR3aa: CASSLNAGVEQYF
CDR3nt: TGCGCCAGCAGCTTGAATGCCGGGGTTGAGCAGTACTTC

d_gene: NA
abundance: few
v_gene: TRBV6-5
j_gene: TRBJ2-7
CDR3aa: CASSYRTSTYEQYF
CDR3nt: TGTGCCAGCAGTTATAGGACCTCTACCTACGAGCAGTACTTC

d_gene: TRBD1
abundance: many
v_gene: TRBV5-5
j_gene: TRBJ1-5
CDR3aa: CASSSSYRGVNQPQHF
CDR3nt: TGTGCCAGCAGCAGTTCGTACAGGGGAGTCAATCAGCCCCAGCATTTT

d_gene: TRBD2
abundance: many
v_gene: TRBV3-1
j_gene: TRBJ2-7
CDR3aa: CASSQGEGGYEQYF
CDR3nt: TGTGCCAGCAGCCAAGGGGAGGGCGGCTACGAGCAGTACTTC

d_gene: NA
abundance: NA
v_gene: TRBV29-1
j_gene: TRBJ2-7
CDR3aa: CSVQTGITYEQYF
CDR3nt: TGCAGCGTACAAACAGGGATCACCTACGAGCAGTACTTC

d_gene: NA
abundance: many
v_gene: TRBV12-3/TRBV12-4
j_gene: TRBJ2-1
CDR3aa: CASSLEAGTYNEQFF
CDR3nt: TGTGCCAGCAGTTTAGAGGCCGGAACCTACAATGAGCAGTTCTTC

d_gene: NA
abundance: many
v_gene: TRBV19
j_gene: TRBJ2-1
CDR3aa: CASRSLGGSYNEQFF
CDR3nt: TGTGCCAGTAGAAGTCTAGGGGGATCCTACAATGAGCAGTTCTTC

d_gene: NA
abundance: many
v_gene: TRBV6-5
j_gene: TRBJ1-5
CDR3aa: CASSPGRQGPGPQHF
CDR3nt: TGTGCCAGCAGCCCCGGGAGGCAGGGACCAGGGCCCCAGCATTTT

d_gene: NA
abundance: many
v_gene: TRBV6-1
j_gene: TRBJ2-7
CDR3aa: CASSPKVAGTYEQYF
CDR3nt: TGTGCCAGCAGCCCAAAGGTGGCAGGGACCTACGAGCAGTACTTC

d_gene: NA
abundance: many
v_gene: TRBV6-1
j_gene: TRBJ1-5
CDR3aa: CASSEVMQSNQPQHF
CDR3nt: TGTGCCAGCAGTGAAGTTATGCAGTCCAATCAGCCCCAGCATTTT

d_gene: NA
abundance: NA
v_gene: TRBV12-3/TRBV12-4
j_gene: TRBJ1-1
CDR3aa: CASSSGRTEAFF
CDR3nt: TGTGCCAGCTCTTCTGGCCGGACTGAAGCTTTCTTT